This T cell receptor (beta chain) appears in the sequencing data of a study of T cell responses to AZD1222 COVID-19 vaccine (dated by TCRdb to 2020 to 2022). With respect to the entire study: A total of about 230 trial participants underwent TCR sequencing, of whom around 200 received two doses of AZD1222 and about 26 received two doses of the MenACWY control vaccine. Trial participants were enrolled into age subgroups of 18-55, 56-69 and 70-plus years, which contained around 140, 26 and 57 TCR-sequenced participants, respectively.

The CDR3 regions of human TCRbeta chains were analyzed by immunosequencing. As for the original processing: TCRs in the repertoires were matched against a reference library of SARS-CoV-2-specific TCRs that had been generated with the MIRA antigen-specificity platform. Breadth was defined as the fraction of unique TCRs that were SARS-CoV-2-associated. Depth was defined as the fraction of total T cells that were SARS-CoV-2-associated. Using the MIRA data, each spike-specific TCR was mapped to the spike region that the TCR reacts to and placed in a CD4 or CD8 class. Log10-transformed breadth and depth values were compared by one-way ANOVA with Sidak's multiple comparisons tests. Here the immuneACCESS table is served through TCRdb, limited to in-frame sequences with V and J called. Missing clones are a known gap in these copies; in checked studies unresolved V genes cover under half, and the rest lacks a known reason. That table is the source of V, J and clone size, and D and trimming were worked out from the DNA. For this sample there are about 120,000 clones; 86% appear just once. The top ten clonotypes cover about 2.9% of the sample.

The meaning of the sample's time point label: about 28 days (+/-7) after the second vaccine dose. AZD1222 recipients with second doses at about 4 weeks or about 12 weeks were pooled, because spike-specific TCR depth and breadth did not differ between schedules. Vaccinee samples came from UK trials COV001 and COV002, including a single-blind randomized controlled phase 2/3 trial of AZD1222 (ChAdOx1 nCoV-19) in healthy adults. For TCRbeta chain sequencing, PBMC samples were collected from trial participants at day 0 and at day 28 after the second dose. In regard to this clone: The specificity of this receptor is unknown. One base away there is no much larger clone; base qualities are not given.

At the junction V is shortened by 4 bases and J by 4 bases, with 13 bases in between. The cysteine opens and the phenylalanine closes a CDR3 of 14 amino acids. Here the CDR3 DNA is all that survives: 42 bases in frame from base 1. CDR1 and CDR2, looked up from the germline V gene (reference sequence), are MNHEY and SMNVEV. Findings and caveats that apply to the study as a whole: Spike-specific TCR breadth and depth rose significantly after two AZD1222 doses compared with day 0 and with MenACWY recipients. Epitopes outside the regions mutated in the B.1.351 and B.1.1.7 variants were reportedly recognized by nearly half of the unique spike-specific TCRs. The whole spike protein was spanned by vaccine-associated CD4 TCRs, and dominant responses were seen in regions 160-218 and 743-854. Participants were mostly white British and included more females than males, and it was suggested by the authors that clonal diversity may have been underestimated. Because no day 14 peak-response samples were available, repertoires were characterized only after the peak T cell response. In the small 56-69-year group, the increase in depth fell short of significance, most likely because of low power. Conclusions about previously exposed vaccinees are limited, since just five or six AZD1222 recipients were seropositive for SARS-CoV-2 at baseline.

The material was peripheral blood, obtained 28 days after the second AZD1222 dose. The sequence joins TRBV27 to TRBJ1-2; there is no confident call for the D gene. The sequence was collected from an adult who received the AZD1222 COVID-19 vaccine. For the CDR3, the sequence is CASSSIGDVYGYTF. Read as DNA, the sequence is TGTGCCAGCAGTTCTATAGGAGATGTCTATGGCTACACCTTC.